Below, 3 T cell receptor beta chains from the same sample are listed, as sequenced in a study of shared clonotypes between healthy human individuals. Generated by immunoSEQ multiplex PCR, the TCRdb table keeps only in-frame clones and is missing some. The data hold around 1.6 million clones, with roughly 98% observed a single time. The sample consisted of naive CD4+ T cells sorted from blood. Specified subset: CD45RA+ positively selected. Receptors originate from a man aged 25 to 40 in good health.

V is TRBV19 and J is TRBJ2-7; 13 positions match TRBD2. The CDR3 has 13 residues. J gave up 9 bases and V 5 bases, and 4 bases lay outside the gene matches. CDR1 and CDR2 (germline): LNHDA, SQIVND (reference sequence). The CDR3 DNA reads TGTGCCAGTAGTGGACTAGCGGGAGTGGCGCAGTACTTC. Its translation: CASSGLAGVAQYF.

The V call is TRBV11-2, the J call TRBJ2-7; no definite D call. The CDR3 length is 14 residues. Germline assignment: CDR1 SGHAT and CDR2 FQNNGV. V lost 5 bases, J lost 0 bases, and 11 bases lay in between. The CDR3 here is CASSPGWSSYEQYF. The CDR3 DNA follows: TGTGCCAGCAGCCCCGGCTGGAGCTCCTACGAGCAGTACTTC.

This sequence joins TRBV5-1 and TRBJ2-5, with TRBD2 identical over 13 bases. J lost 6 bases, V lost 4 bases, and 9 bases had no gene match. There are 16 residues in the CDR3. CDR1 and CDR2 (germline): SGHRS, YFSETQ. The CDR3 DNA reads TGCGCCAGCAGCGATGGACTAGCGGGAGTGGGAAAGACCCAGTACTTC. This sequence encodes CASSDGLAGVGKTQYF.